The 18 T cell receptor beta chains presented below share a single source sample, sequenced in a study of cytomegalovirus exposure and HLA in healthy donors (dated by TCRdb to about 2017). Libraries were built with the immunoSEQ multiplex PCR assay. Imported from immuneACCESS, the table was reduced by TCRdb to in-frame sequences with V and J called. These copies leave out some clones; in studies compared against another copy, an unresolved V gene accounts for under half, and the cause of the remainder is not known. The sample records about 63,000 clones, 85% to 95% of which are singletons. In total, the top ten clones hold around 7% of the sample. Input material: PBMCs. The receptors were sampled from a woman aged 18 to 35 in good health and CMV-seropositive.

In DNA, the CDR3 is TGCAGTGCTAGCTGGAGCGCTGAAGCTTTCTTT. Its translation is CSASWSAEAFF. This chain joins TRBV20-1 and TRBJ1-1; D unresolved. CDR3 size: 11 residues. Germline CDR1 and CDR2: DFQATT and SNEGSKA (reference sequence). V lost 3 bases and J lost 6, with 8 bases in between.

The chain employs TRBV2 and TRBJ2-2, with D possibly being TRBD2 (5 bases). Trimming shortened V by 4 bases and J by 1 base, and 10 bases separated the two germline ends. The length of the CDR3 is 15 residues. In germline, CDR1 is SNHLY, CDR2 FYNNEI. In nucleotides, the CDR3 is TGTGCCAGCAGTGGTATCGGGGTGAACACCGGGGAGCTGTTTTTT. Translation gives CASSGIGVNTGELFF.

This chain uses TRBV15 with TRBJ2-1; the match to TRBD2 covers 10 bases. With V trimmed by 8 bases and J by 6 bases, 13 bases remained unmatched. Per germline, CDR1 LNHNV and CDR2 YYDKDF (reference sequence). The CDR3 covers 16 residues. The CDR3 DNA reads TGTGCCACCCCCGGGATAATAGCGGGAGGCCCCAATGAGCAGTTCTTC. Translating it yields CATPGIIAGGPNEQFF.

The J gene is TRBJ2-7, the V gene TRBV2; a weak D match, TRBD2 (5 bases). The CDR3 covers 14 residues. Trimming took off 4 bases at V and 7 bases at J, with 17 bases between the two ends. Per the germline V gene, CDR1 is SNHLY and CDR2 is FYNNEI. The chain's CDR3 is CASSGAGYLPEQYF. For the CDR3, the DNA is TGTGCCAGCAGTGGCGCGGGTTACCTACCTGAGCAGTACTTC.

The gene calls are TRBV14 and TRBJ2-7; tentatively, D is TRBD1 (5 bases). CDR3 length equals 13 residues. CDR1 is SGHDN, CDR2 FVKESK, per germline. Between the trimmed V and J ends, which lost 6 bases and 4 bases, there was a span of 13 bases. The CDR3 here is CASSQGYPYEQYF. CDR3 sequence (DNA): TGTGCCAGCAGTCAGGGTTACCCTTACGAGCAGTACTTC.

About this clone itself: Its ends do not fully match the called genes, so a read error is possible. This sequence joins TRBV29-1 and TRBJ1-2, with D possibly being TRBD1 (5 bases). From germline, CDR1 is SQVTM and CDR2 ANQGSEA. The CDR3 has 15 amino acids. CDR3 nucleotide sequence: TGCAGCGTCGAAGGGGTTGCGGGGACTTCCTATGGCTACACCTTC. Protein product: CSVEGVAGTSYGYTF.

The genes are TRBV28 and TRBJ1-5; D is uncertain. Germline V gives CDR1 MDHEN, CDR2 SYDVKM. The V end lost 3 bases, the J end lost 0 bases, and 6 bases lay between the germline ends. The CDR3 covers 14 residues. This CDR3 reads CASSFQVSNQPQHF. The CDR3 coding sequence is TGTGCCAGCAGTTTTCAGGTTAGCAATCAGCCCCAGCATTTT.

This rearrangement joins TRBV6-1 to TRBJ1-4, with 9 bases matching TRBD1. With V trimmed by 8 bases and J by 6 bases, 10 bases remained unmatched. The CDR3 contains 15 residues. The germline gives CDR1 MNHNS, CDR2 SASEGT. In DNA form, the CDR3 reads TGTGCCAGCGGCTTGGACAGGGGATCCTATGAAAAACTGTTTTTT. Translating it yields CASGLDRGSYEKLFF.

This rearrangement joins TRBV7-8 to TRBJ2-2, with D perhaps TRBD2 (5 bases). Between the trimmed V and J ends, which lost 5 bases and 3 bases, there was a span of 10 bases. The CDR3 runs to 14 residues. CDR1 SGHVS and CDR2 FQNEAQ come from the germline V gene. CDR3 loop: CASSPRAYTGELFF. CDR3 coding DNA: TGTGCCAGCAGCCCGCGGGCATACACCGGGGAGCTGTTTTTT. The full variable domain, with the rest looked up from reference TRBV7-8 and TRBJ2-2, is GAGVSQSPRYKVAKRGQDVALRCDPISGHVSLFWYQQALGQGPEFLTYFQNEAQLDKSGLPSDRFFAERPEGSVSTLKIQRTQQEDSAVYLCASSPRAYTGELFFGEGSRLTVL.

The chain links TRBV27 to TRBJ2-3, with a tentative D call TRBD1 (6 bases). CDR3 length equals 13 residues. Germline CDR1 is MNHEY and CDR2 is SMNVEV (reference sequence). V was shortened by 8 bases and J by 6 bases, with 15 bases between the two germline ends. Written as DNA, the CDR3 is TGTGCCAGCGGGACGGGGACATGGGATACGCAGTATTTT. Translating it yields CASGTGTWDTQYF.

CDR3: CASSLEAGGGQETQYF. For the CDR3, the DNA is TGTGCCAGCAGCTTAGAGGCGGGAGGTGGCCAAGAGACCCAGTACTTC. The rearrangement uses TRBV13 and TRBJ2-5, with 8 bases identical to TRBD2. The V gene end was trimmed by 1 base and the J gene end by 1 base; junction bases not matched to a gene: 5. CDR1 is PRHDT, CDR2 FYEKMQ, per germline (reference sequence). The CDR3 is made up of 16 amino acids.

This clone appeared a single time. The chain links TRBV5-1 to TRBJ1-1; D gene ambiguous. The V gene lost 2 bases and the J gene lost 8 bases, with 13 bases spanning the gap. The V gene's germline CDR1 is SGHRS and CDR2 YFSETQ. CDR3 size: 13 residues. CDR3 amino acids: CASSFGVFYEAFF. CDR3 bases: TGCGCCAGCAGCTTCGGGGTATTCTACGAAGCTTTCTTT.

V gene TRBV28 combines with J gene TRBJ1-1, with D perhaps TRBD1 (6 bases). The germline gives CDR1 MDHEN, CDR2 SYDVKM. The V end was cut by 4 bases, the J end by 4 bases, with 22 bases between. The CDR3 is 17 residues long. CDR3: CASSSLGGGRAGTEAFF. CDR3 sequence (DNA): TGTGCCAGCAGTTCCCTCGGGGGGGGCAGGGCCGGCACTGAAGCTTTCTTT.

The chain couples TRBV30 to TRBJ1-3; TRBD1 matches at 8 bases. This CDR3 comprises 13 residues. The trim removed 5 bases at V and 3 bases at J, leaving 3 bases unmatched. Germline loops: CDR1 GTSNPN, CDR2 SVGIG (reference sequence). CDR3: CAWAGTGGNTIYF. The CDR3 DNA follows: TGTGCCTGGGCCGGGACAGGTGGAAACACCATATATTTT.

The rearrangement uses TRBV10-3 and TRBJ2-3; D perhaps matches TRBD2 (5 bases). From germline, CDR1 is ENHRY and CDR2 SYGVKD. Between the trimmed V and J ends, which lost 4 bases and 6 bases, there was a span of 17 bases. This CDR3 has 15 amino acids. The CDR3 nucleotides are TGTGCCATCAGTGCATCAGCGGAAGTTGGGGATACGCAGTATTTT. It codes for CAISASAEVGDTQYF.

The V gene is TRBV5-1, the J gene TRBJ2-1; possible D gene TRBD1, 5 bases. The CDR3 length is 13 residues. Looked up from germline, CDR1 is SGHRS and CDR2 is YFSETQ. Trimming removed 0 bases at V and 14 bases at J, with 15 bases between. CDR3 in DNA: TGCGCCAGCAGCTTGGAGCCAGGGCAAAGGAAGTTCTTC. This codes for CASSLEPGQRKFF.

The V gene is TRBV6-6, the J gene TRBJ2-1; tentatively, D is TRBD1 (6 bases). Trimming removed 8 bases at V and 6 bases at J, with 20 bases between. Germline loops: CDR1 MNHNY, CDR2 SVGAGI (reference sequence). The CDR3 contains 15 residues. This chain's CDR3 is CASGIRGGTLNEQFF. CDR3 coding DNA: TGTGCCAGCGGTATACGTGGGGGCACGCTCAATGAGCAGTTCTTC.

The V call is TRBV9, the J call TRBJ2-7; a possible D gene is TRBD1 (5 bases). V lost 7 bases and J 3 bases, leaving 11 bases between the germline ends. Germline CDR1 is SGDLS and CDR2 is YYNGEE. This CDR3 is 12 amino acids long. CDR3 in DNA: TGTGCCAGCGCGACAGAGGACTACGAGCAGTACTTC. It is translated as CASATEDYEQYF.